This passage covers 10 T cell receptor beta chains from one sample sequenced in a study of blood T cell repertoires in COVID-19. Sequencing was performed with immunoSEQ multiplex PCR; in TCRdb, only in-frame clones are kept and a portion is missing. The data show under 130,000 clones, 89% seen once. Sequencing was carried out using peripheral blood. The source of these receptors is a woman aged 55-70 years with acute or convalescent COVID-19.

The chain couples TRBV28 to TRBJ2-7; D is perhaps TRBD1 (6 bases). The CDR3 length is 13 residues. V lost 3 bases and J 2 bases, leaving 8 bases between the germline ends. Germline assignment: CDR1 MDHEN and CDR2 SYDVKM. This chain's CDR3 is CASSLGATYEQYF. CDR3 sequence (DNA): TGTGCCAGCAGTTTGGGGGCTACCTACGAGCAGTACTTC.

The chain is built from TRBV7-8 and TRBJ2-7; D possibly corresponds to TRBD2 (6 bases). The germline V gene encodes CDR1 SGHVS and CDR2 FQNEAQ. Trimming left V 5 bases short and J 2 bases short, with 16 bases between. The CDR3 extends over 15 amino acids. The CDR3 is CASSPHGTAPYEQYV. The DNA for the CDR3 is TGTGCCAGCAGCCCCCACGGGACTGCTCCCTACGAGCAGTACGTC.

The chain recombines TRBV19 with TRBJ2-1, with D uncertain. Trimming removed 2 bases from V and 6 bases from J, with 14 bases in between. The CDR3 totals 15 residues. Germline CDR1 is LNHDA and CDR2 is SQIVND (reference sequence). DNA of the CDR3: TGTGCCAGTAGTATAACAAGGCAGTCGGGCAATGAGCAGTTCTTC. The encoded protein is CASSITRQSGNEQFF.

This chain uses TRBV28 with TRBJ1-5; D may be TRBD1 (5 bases). Trimming pared 9 bases from V and 4 bases from J, leaving 19 bases between. Germline CDR1 reads MDHEN; CDR2 reads SYDVKM. The CDR3 runs 15 residues. The CDR3: CASFGNSGGNQPQHF. The CDR3 DNA follows: TGTGCCAGTTTTGGGAACTCGGGGGGGAATCAGCCCCAGCATTTT. The entire variable domain, with the rest obtained from reference TRBV28 and TRBJ1-5, is as follows: DVKVTQSSRYLVKRTGEKVFLECVQDMDHENMFWYRQDPGLGLRLIYFSYDVKMKEKGDIPEGYSVSREKKERFSLILESASTNQTSMYLCASFGNSGGNQPQHFGDGTRLSIL.

The V gene is TRBV2, the J gene TRBJ1-4; D gene unclear. V shed 1 base and J shed 3 bases, with 9 bases lying between them. The CDR3 spans 15 residues. Germline values: CDR1 SNHLY, CDR2 FYNNEI. The CDR3 loop is CASSEDGLPNEKLFF. The CDR3 DNA sequence: TGTGCCAGCAGTGAAGATGGGCTTCCTAATGAAAAACTGTTTTTT.

This clone turned up a few times. V gene TRBV4-2 combines with J gene TRBJ2-1; 7 nucleotides match TRBD1. This CDR3 spans 15 amino acids. V lost 2 bases and J lost 6; bases outside the gene matches: 7. Germline assignment: CDR1 LGHNA and CDR2 YNFKEQ. The chain's CDR3 is CASSQPGTASNEQFF. The CDR3 nucleotides are TGTGCCAGCAGCCAACCCGGGACAGCTTCCAATGAGCAGTTCTTC.

The J gene is TRBJ1-6, the V gene TRBV28; 7 bases agree with TRBD1. This CDR3 contains 14 residues. With V trimmed by 7 bases and J by 7 bases, 7 bases remained unmatched. Germline V gene data show CDR1 as MDHEN and CDR2 as SYDVKM. CDR3 residues: CASISTGKNSPLHF. DNA for the CDR3: TGTGCCAGCATTTCGACAGGGAAGAATTCACCCCTCCACTTT.

This chain connects TRBV18 to TRBJ1-4; D is possibly TRBD1 (5 bases). The CDR3 loop spans 15 amino acids. Germline assignment: CDR1 KGHSH and CDR2 LQKENI. V was shortened by 3 bases and J by 0 bases, with 8 bases between the two germline ends. The CDR3: CASSPSGATNEKLFF. The CDR3 nucleotides are TGTGCCAGCTCACCTTCGGGGGCAACTAATGAAAAACTGTTTTTT.

The chain links TRBV2 to TRBJ1-5, with 8 bases identical to TRBD1. The CDR3 is 14 amino acids. The V and J ends lost 5 bases and 6 bases, in that order; junction bases with no gene match: 6. Germline-derived CDR1 and CDR2 are SNHLY and FYNNEI. CDR3 amino acids: CASSLGQGFQPQHF. The CDR3 DNA follows: TGTGCCAGCAGTCTAGGACAGGGATTTCAGCCCCAGCATTTT.

This clone has just one count. The chain carries TRBV9 and TRBJ1-1; no firm D call. This CDR3 is built from 13 residues. The V and J ends lost 2 bases and 1 base respectively, with 6 bases between them. Per germline, CDR1 SGDLS and CDR2 YYNGEE. The CDR3 DNA reads as TGTGCCAGCAGCGTTTACGGGAACACTGAAGCTTTCTTT. It specifies CASSVYGNTEAFF.